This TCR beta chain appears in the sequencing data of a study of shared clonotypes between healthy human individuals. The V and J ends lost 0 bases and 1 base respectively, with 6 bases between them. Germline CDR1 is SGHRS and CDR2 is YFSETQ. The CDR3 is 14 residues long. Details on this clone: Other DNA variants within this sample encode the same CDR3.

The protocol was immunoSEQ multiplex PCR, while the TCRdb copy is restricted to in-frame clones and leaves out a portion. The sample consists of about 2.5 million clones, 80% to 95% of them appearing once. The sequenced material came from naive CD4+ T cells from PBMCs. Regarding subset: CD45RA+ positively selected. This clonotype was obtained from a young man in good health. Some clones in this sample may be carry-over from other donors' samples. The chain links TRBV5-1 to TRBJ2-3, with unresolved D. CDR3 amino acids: CASSLGAGTDTQYF. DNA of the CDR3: TGCGCCAGCAGCTTGGGGGCAGGCACAGATACGCAGTATTTT. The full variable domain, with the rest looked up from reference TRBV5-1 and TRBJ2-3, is KAGVTQTPRYLIKTRGQQVTLSCSPISGHRSVSWYQQTPGQGLQFLFEYFSETQRNKGNFPGRFSGRQFSNSRSEMNVSTLELGDSALYLCASSLGAGTDTQYFGPGTRLTVL.